This is a list of T cell receptor beta chains from one sample in a study of blood T cell repertoires in COVID-19. Using immunoSEQ multiplex PCR, the repertoire was profiled, and TCRdb retains in-frame clones only, with some absent. This sample has around 200,000 clones, with 80% to 90% found just once. Sequenced sample: PBMCs or T cells enriched from blood (not recorded which). The receptors originated from a woman aged 25 to 39 who had been exposed to COVID-19. The CDR3 runs from the conserved cysteine through the conserved F or W. Each record gives: D gene, V gene, CDR3 length, clone size, J gene, CDR3 DNA, CDR3 protein. The D gene is left open where the match is weak. Clone sizes are given selectively: once, few, many, or a class where the clone is expanded.

d_call: .
v_call: TRBV6-1
cdr3_length: 13
clone_size: .
j_call: TRBJ1-1
cdr3_nt: TGTGCCAGCAGTGAAGCCCACAGGGAGAGGGCTTTCTTT
cdr3_aa: CASSEAHRERAFF

d_call: .
v_call: TRBV2
cdr3_length: 14
clone_size: .
j_call: TRBJ2-3
cdr3_nt: TGTGCCATTTTAGACAGGTCTAGCACAGATACGCAGTATTTT
cdr3_aa: CAILDRSSTDTQYF

d_call: .
v_call: TRBV30
cdr3_length: 16
clone_size: many
j_call: TRBJ1-6
cdr3_nt: TGTGCCTGGAGTACATGGGGTGCGGGGAATAATTCACCCCTCCACTTT
cdr3_aa: CAWSTWGAGNNSPLHF

d_call: TRBD2
v_call: TRBV2
cdr3_length: 15
clone_size: .
j_call: TRBJ2-1
cdr3_nt: TGTGCCAGCAGAGCGACTAGCGGGGGGTACAATGAGCAGTTCTTC
cdr3_aa: CASRATSGGYNEQFF

d_call: TRBD1
v_call: TRBV18
cdr3_length: 18
clone_size: .
j_call: TRBJ1-4
cdr3_nt: TGTGCCAGCTCACCACCAGACAGGGGGCCCGACCCCTTGGAAAAACTGTTTTTT
cdr3_aa: CASSPPDRGPDPLEKLFF

d_call: .
v_call: TRBV15
cdr3_length: 22
clone_size: .
j_call: TRBJ1-2
cdr3_nt: TGTGCCACCAGCAGAGATTACGTTCCACGGACGGGGGATTTCTCAGCTAACTATGGCTACACCTTC
cdr3_aa: CATSRDYVPRTGDFSANYGYTF

d_call: .
v_call: TRBV6-5
cdr3_length: 15
clone_size: .
j_call: TRBJ1-2
cdr3_nt: TGTGCCAGCAGTTACTCAGGTGCAGGGCGCTATGGCTACACCTTC
cdr3_aa: CASSYSGAGRYGYTF

d_call: .
v_call: TRBV7-9
cdr3_length: 13
clone_size: .
j_call: TRBJ1-2
cdr3_nt: TGTGCCAGCAGCTTAGACGGGGGAAATGGCTACACCTTC
cdr3_aa: CASSLDGGNGYTF

d_call: .
v_call: TRBV12-3/TRBV12-4
cdr3_length: 13
clone_size: .
j_call: TRBJ1-2
cdr3_nt: TGTGCCAGCAGTTACGACACAGGGTATGGCTACACCTTC
cdr3_aa: CASSYDTGYGYTF

d_call: TRBD1
v_call: TRBV5-1
cdr3_length: 16
clone_size: once
j_call: TRBJ1-4
cdr3_nt: TGCGCCAGCAGCTTGGGGCCGGGACAGGCTAATGAAAAACTGTTTTTT
cdr3_aa: CASSLGPGQANEKLFF

d_call: .
v_call: TRBV7-6
cdr3_length: 13
clone_size: .
j_call: TRBJ1-1
cdr3_nt: TGTGCCAGCAGCGGACAAGTCAACACTGAAGCTTTCTTT
cdr3_aa: CASSGQVNTEAFF

d_call: .
v_call: TRBV7-3
cdr3_length: 15
clone_size: .
j_call: TRBJ1-3
cdr3_nt: TGTGCCAGCAGCTTAAGCGGGGTACCGGGAAACACCATATATTTT
cdr3_aa: CASSLSGVPGNTIYF

d_call: TRBD2
v_call: TRBV7-7
cdr3_length: 16
clone_size: .
j_call: TRBJ2-2
cdr3_nt: TGTGCTAGCCGAAGGCTAGCGGGGGAGGTCACCGGGGAGCTGTTTTTT
cdr3_aa: CASRRLAGEVTGELFF

d_call: TRBD2
v_call: TRBV3-1/TRBV3-2
cdr3_length: 14
clone_size: .
j_call: TRBJ2-7
cdr3_nt: TGTGCCAGCAGCCTCGGGACTAGCGCCTACGAGCAGTACTTC
cdr3_aa: CASSLGTSAYEQYF

d_call: TRBD2
v_call: TRBV10-3
cdr3_length: 14
clone_size: .
j_call: TRBJ2-6
cdr3_nt: TGTGCCATCGGGGCGGGAGCTGGGGCCAACGTCCTGACTTTC
cdr3_aa: CAIGAGAGANVLTF

d_call: TRBD1
v_call: TRBV2
cdr3_length: 14
clone_size: .
j_call: TRBJ2-1
cdr3_nt: TGTGCCAGCAGTAAGGGACAGGGAAGGAATGAGCAGTTCTTC
cdr3_aa: CASSKGQGRNEQFF

d_call: .
v_call: TRBV19
cdr3_length: 13
clone_size: few
j_call: TRBJ1-1
cdr3_nt: TGTGCCAGTAGCCTCTCGGGAAGCCCTGAAGCTTTCTTT
cdr3_aa: CASSLSGSPEAFF

d_call: .
v_call: TRBV10-1
cdr3_length: 14
clone_size: .
j_call: TRBJ1-6
cdr3_nt: TGCGCCAGCAGTGAGGCAGGGTGGAATTCACCCCTCCACTTT
cdr3_aa: CASSEAGWNSPLHF

d_call: .
v_call: TRBV2
cdr3_length: 12
clone_size: .
j_call: TRBJ2-1
cdr3_nt: TGTGCCAGCGAGGCGGGATCCAATGAGCAGTTCTTC
cdr3_aa: CASEAGSNEQFF

d_call: .
v_call: TRBV9
cdr3_length: 17
clone_size: .
j_call: TRBJ1-6
cdr3_nt: TGTGCCAGCAGCGTGGGACGGGGGAGCTCCTATAATTCACCCCTCCACTTT
cdr3_aa: CASSVGRGSSYNSPLHF

d_call: TRBD1
v_call: TRBV5-1
cdr3_length: 15
clone_size: few
j_call: TRBJ1-5
cdr3_nt: TGCGCCAGCAGCTTTCAGGGGGCTGATGATCAGCCCCAGCATTTT
cdr3_aa: CASSFQGADDQPQHF

d_call: .
v_call: TRBV3-1/TRBV3-2
cdr3_length: 16
clone_size: once
j_call: TRBJ2-2
cdr3_nt: TGTGCCAGCAGCCAAGTTCGGCGGGGCGCCAGAGGGGAGCTGTTTTTT
cdr3_aa: CASSQVRRGARGELFF

d_call: .
v_call: TRBV11-2
cdr3_length: 15
clone_size: .
j_call: TRBJ1-1
cdr3_nt: TGTGCCAGCAGTCTAGAGTTGGACTTGAACACTGAAGCTTTCTTT
cdr3_aa: CASSLELDLNTEAFF

d_call: .
v_call: TRBV27
cdr3_length: 16
clone_size: .
j_call: TRBJ2-1
cdr3_nt: TGTGCCAGCACCAGAGAGGGGGTAACCCAATACAATGAGCAGTTCTTC
cdr3_aa: CASTREGVTQYNEQFF

d_call: .
v_call: TRBV4-1
cdr3_length: 17
clone_size: .
j_call: TRBJ1-5
cdr3_nt: TGCGCCAGCAGCCAAGAAGGGAACAGGGTGGTTAAACAGCCCCAGCATTTT
cdr3_aa: CASSQEGNRVVKQPQHF

d_call: .
v_call: TRBV5-1
cdr3_length: 13
clone_size: .
j_call: TRBJ2-7
cdr3_nt: TGCGCCAGCAGCTTGGCACAGGGATGGGAGCAGTACTTC
cdr3_aa: CASSLAQGWEQYF

d_call: .
v_call: TRBV20-1
cdr3_length: 14
clone_size: .
j_call: TRBJ1-2
cdr3_nt: TGCAGTGCTAGTAAAGGACAGCATAACTATGGCTACACCTTC
cdr3_aa: CSASKGQHNYGYTF

d_call: .
v_call: TRBV11-3
cdr3_length: 15
clone_size: .
j_call: TRBJ2-7
cdr3_nt: TGTGCCAGCAGCTTAACGGGAACCCCCTCCTACGAGCAGTACTTC
cdr3_aa: CASSLTGTPSYEQYF

d_call: .
v_call: TRBV30
cdr3_length: 14
clone_size: .
j_call: TRBJ2-7
cdr3_nt: TGTGCCTGGAGTGTGGGGGACTTAACCTACGAGCAGTACTTC
cdr3_aa: CAWSVGDLTYEQYF

d_call: .
v_call: TRBV2
cdr3_length: 17
clone_size: .
j_call: TRBJ1-4
cdr3_nt: TGTGCCAGCAGTGAAGCGCTTCAGGGGCCGGGGGGGGAAAAACTGTTTTTT
cdr3_aa: CASSEALQGPGGEKLFF

d_call: .
v_call: TRBV24-1
cdr3_length: 16
clone_size: .
j_call: TRBJ2-1
cdr3_nt: TGTGCCACCAGTGATTTCGAGGAGAGCTCCTACAATGAGCAGTTCTTC
cdr3_aa: CATSDFEESSYNEQFF

d_call: TRBD2
v_call: TRBV9
cdr3_length: 15
clone_size: once
j_call: TRBJ2-3
cdr3_nt: TGTGCCAGCGGCCAGCGGGGAGTTAGCACAGATACGCAGTATTTT
cdr3_aa: CASGQRGVSTDTQYF

d_call: TRBD2
v_call: TRBV2
cdr3_length: 18
clone_size: once
j_call: TRBJ2-2
cdr3_nt: TGTGCCAGCAGCCCGTCGAGGGAGGGGCGGGGGACGGTCGGGGAGCTGTTTTTT
cdr3_aa: CASSPSREGRGTVGELFF

d_call: TRBD1
v_call: TRBV19
cdr3_length: 15
clone_size: .
j_call: TRBJ2-1
cdr3_nt: TGTGCCAGTAGTAAAGGGGGCTTTCGGTTCAATGAGCAGTTCTTC
cdr3_aa: CASSKGGFRFNEQFF

d_call: .
v_call: TRBV3-1/TRBV3-2
cdr3_length: 12
clone_size: few
j_call: TRBJ1-3
cdr3_nt: TGTGCCAGCAGCCCCACAGGAAACACCATATATTTT
cdr3_aa: CASSPTGNTIYF

d_call: TRBD2
v_call: TRBV7-3
cdr3_length: 17
clone_size: .
j_call: TRBJ2-2
cdr3_nt: TGTGCCAGCAGCTCCGGACTAGCGGGGGATAACACCGGGGAGCTGTTTTTT
cdr3_aa: CASSSGLAGDNTGELFF

d_call: TRBD2
v_call: TRBV30
cdr3_length: 12
clone_size: .
j_call: TRBJ2-7
cdr3_nt: TGTGCCTGGAGTGAGGGAGGGTACGAGCAGTACTTC
cdr3_aa: CAWSEGGYEQYF

d_call: .
v_call: TRBV3-1/TRBV3-2
cdr3_length: 14
clone_size: .
j_call: TRBJ1-6
cdr3_nt: TGTGCCAGCAGCCATCAGGACGGGGATTCACCCCTCCACTTT
cdr3_aa: CASSHQDGDSPLHF

d_call: .
v_call: TRBV9
cdr3_length: 14
clone_size: .
j_call: TRBJ1-1
cdr3_nt: TGTGCCAGCAGCGTAGCGGCGGTGAACACTGAAGCTTTCTTT
cdr3_aa: CASSVAAVNTEAFF

d_call: .
v_call: TRBV28
cdr3_length: 16
clone_size: .
j_call: TRBJ1-5
cdr3_nt: TGTGCCAGCAGTACCACTGGCCCTGGACACAATCAGCCCCAGCATTTT
cdr3_aa: CASSTTGPGHNQPQHF

d_call: .
v_call: TRBV28
cdr3_length: 13
clone_size: .
j_call: TRBJ1-2
cdr3_nt: TGTGCCAGCAAAAGGGGCAGAGACTATGGCTACACCTTC
cdr3_aa: CASKRGRDYGYTF

d_call: .
v_call: TRBV2
cdr3_length: 14
clone_size: once
j_call: TRBJ1-1
cdr3_nt: TGTGCCAGCAGTGAGACGGCGGGGTCTTACGGGGCTTTCTTT
cdr3_aa: CASSETAGSYGAFF

d_call: .
v_call: TRBV6-2/TRBV6-3
cdr3_length: 15
clone_size: .
j_call: TRBJ1-5
cdr3_nt: TGTGCCAGCAGTCCCTGGCGGGACTCCAATCAGCCCCAGCATTTT
cdr3_aa: CASSPWRDSNQPQHF

d_call: TRBD2
v_call: TRBV6-5
cdr3_length: 14
clone_size: .
j_call: TRBJ2-1
cdr3_nt: TGTGCCAGCAGTACCGGGACTAGCTACAATGAGCAGTTCTTC
cdr3_aa: CASSTGTSYNEQFF

d_call: .
v_call: TRBV6-5
cdr3_length: 14
clone_size: .
j_call: TRBJ1-6
cdr3_nt: TGTGCCAGCAGCCTGACAGGCGTTAATTCACCCCTCCACTTT
cdr3_aa: CASSLTGVNSPLHF

d_call: .
v_call: TRBV27
cdr3_length: 15
clone_size: .
j_call: TRBJ1-3
cdr3_nt: TGTGCCAGCAGTTTCGGGGCGGGAGGTGGAAACACCATATATTTT
cdr3_aa: CASSFGAGGGNTIYF

d_call: .
v_call: TRBV11-2
cdr3_length: 14
clone_size: once
j_call: TRBJ1-2
cdr3_nt: TGTGCCAGCACCATAGGGCAGGGAGGAGCGGGCTACACCTTC
cdr3_aa: CASTIGQGGAGYTF

d_call: TRBD1
v_call: TRBV2
cdr3_length: 13
clone_size: .
j_call: TRBJ2-3
cdr3_nt: TGTGCCAGCACCGGACAGGTAACGGATACGCAGTATTTT
cdr3_aa: CASTGQVTDTQYF